This T cell receptor (beta chain) was found in a study of vaccination and CD4 T cells after COVID-19. Study in general: A positive SARS-CoV-2 nasal swab PCR result was recorded for each convalescent patient; roughly 10 were mild and one severe. Cellular stimulation was performed using overlapping spike peptides derived from SARS-CoV-2, HCoV-NL63, HCoV-OC43 and HCoV-229E.

In regard to this clonotype: Its antigen remains unknown.

With the Oncomine TCR Beta short-read assay, DNA from cultured CD4+ T cells was sequenced. TCRdb independently ran MiXCR on the PCR reads; one entry per CDR3 protein. The sample contains 14,000 or so distinct CDR3 sequences, approximately 25% of which appear only once. Treatment indicated: roughly 10-day PBMC culture with coronavirus spike peptide pools or control peptides (ViraFEST assay). Peptide pool stimulation in ViraFEST expanded antigen-specific T cells, whose TCRs were then sequenced. PCR tests turned positive between March and December 2020, before US Alpha, Beta and Delta variants. The germline gives CDR1 MNHEY, CDR2 SVGEGT. V was shortened by 6 bases and J by 2 bases, with 14 bases between the two germline ends. The length of the CDR3 is 14 residues.

The source material was CD4+ T cells from blood, cultured in vitro, sampled after SARS-CoV-2 vaccination. This clonotype was obtained from a human donor who had recovered from COVID-19. This rearrangement joins TRBV6-2 or TRBV6-3 to TRBJ2-7; D remains ambiguous. Here the CDR3 reads CASRRDPLTYEQYF. CDR3 in DNA: TGTGCCAGCAGAAGAGATCCGTTGACCTACGAGCAGTACTTC.